This passage covers 17 T cell receptor beta chains from one sample sequenced in a study of blood T cell repertoires in COVID-19. Sequenced by immunoSEQ multiplex PCR; TCRdb stores in-frame clones only, minus some. Here the sample spans over 250,000 clones, around 80% being singletons. The sample was PBMCs or T cells enriched from blood (not recorded which). All receptors derive from a man aged 30 to 39 with acute COVID-19.

This chain joins TRBV6-6 and TRBJ1-2; D not resolved. The CDR3 consists of 14 residues. V lost 0 bases and J 2 bases, leaving 7 bases between the germline ends. Germline V lookup: CDR1 MNHNY, CDR2 SVGAGI (reference sequence). The CDR3 protein is CASSYSRGNYGYTF. CDR3 DNA sequence: TGTGCCAGCAGTTACTCGAGAGGGAACTATGGCTACACCTTC.

V is TRBV18 and J is TRBJ1-5; 8 nucleotides line up with TRBD1. Trimming removed 3 bases from V and 2 bases from J; junction bases left unmatched: 6. CDR3 length equals 16 residues. CDR1 is KGHSH, CDR2 LQKENI, per germline. CDR3 residues: CASSPQGASGNQPQHF. CDR3 DNA sequence: TGTGCCAGCTCACCTCAGGGGGCTAGTGGCAATCAGCCCCAGCATTTT.

The rearrangement links TRBV4-2 to TRBJ2-2; D unresolved. The CDR3 totals 14 residues. Trimming left V 5 bases short and J 2 bases short, with 9 bases between. Germline V gene data show CDR1 as LGHNA and CDR2 as YNFKEQ. The CDR3 reads CASSGQTNTGELFF. CDR3 DNA sequence: TGTGCCAGCAGCGGGCAAACCAACACCGGGGAGCTGTTTTTT.

The V and J genes are TRBV30 and TRBJ1-2; the D gene is possibly TRBD1 (6 bases). The CDR3 contains 14 residues. Trimming removed 4 bases from V and 4 bases from J, with 16 bases in between. The germline V gene encodes CDR1 GTSNPN and CDR2 SVGIG (reference sequence). The CDR3 region has the DNA TGTGCCTGGAACCTCAGGCGGGGGCTCTATGGCTACACCTTC. Encoded protein: CAWNLRRGLYGYTF.

This sequence joins TRBV6-5 and TRBJ1-2; D perhaps matches TRBD1 (5 bases). The CDR3 runs 13 residues. From germline, CDR1 is MNHEY and CDR2 SVGAGI. Trimming took 2 bases from V and 5 from J, leaving 9 bases between them. CDR3 in amino acids: CASSYLQDYGYTF. The CDR3 DNA is TGTGCCAGCAGTTACCTACAGGATTATGGCTACACCTTC.

This rearrangement joins TRBV5-6 to TRBJ2-7, with 8 nucleotides matching TRBD1. The CDR3 consists of 14 residues. The J segment lost 7 bases and the V segment lost 2 bases, leaving 8 bases of the junction unmatched. Germline CDR1 is SGHDT and CDR2 is YYEEEE. The CDR3 bases are TGTGCCAGCAGCTTTGGGCAGGGGGCGGATGAGCAGTACGTC. This encodes CASSFGQGADEQYV.

The CDR3 spells CASSLEASVLAGELFF. The CDR3 coding sequence is TGTGCCAGCAGCTTAGAGGCTAGTGTGTTGGCCGGGGAGCTGTTTTTT. The rearrangement links TRBV7-8 to TRBJ2-2; no reliable D call. The V gene lost 1 base and the J gene lost 6 bases, with 15 bases spanning the gap. The CDR3 contains 16 residues. Germline V gene sequence: CDR1 SGHVS, CDR2 FQNEAQ.

This clone was seen just once. The chain couples TRBV6-5 to TRBJ1-2; TRBD1 is a possible D gene (6 bases). Germline V gene sequence: CDR1 MNHEY, CDR2 SVGAGI. Trimming pared 5 bases from V and 8 bases from J, leaving 15 bases between. This CDR3 contains 13 residues. CDR3 amino acids: CASSQYRVWGYTF. In DNA form, the CDR3 reads TGTGCCAGCAGTCAGTACAGGGTCTGGGGCTACACCTTC.

V gene TRBV7-9 combines with J gene TRBJ1-1, with 11 positions matching TRBD1. This CDR3 has 13 amino acids. V was clipped by 6 bases and J by 6 bases; unmatched bases: 3. From germline, CDR1 is SEHNR and CDR2 FQNEAQ (reference sequence). The CDR3 bases are TGTGCCAGCAGTTGGACAGGGGGCGCTGAAGCTTTCTTT. It yields the protein CASSWTGGAEAFF.

The table lists this clone with many counts. J is TRBJ1-5 and V is TRBV6-4, with D possibly matching TRBD1 (6 bases). Looked up from germline, CDR1 is MRHNA and CDR2 is SNTAGT. With 3 bases removed from V and 6 bases from J, the gap between germline ends came to 15 bases. This CDR3 has 15 amino acids. This CDR3 reads CASSERAGEGQPQHF. The DNA of the CDR3 is TGTGCCAGCAGTGAGAGGGCAGGGGAAGGTCAGCCCCAGCATTTT.

This clone was seen a few times. V and J are TRBV6-1 and TRBJ2-7; D perhaps matches TRBD2 (5 bases). Per germline, CDR1 MNHNS and CDR2 SASEGT. Deletions cut 2 bases from V and 11 bases from J, with 19 bases between. This CDR3 is 14 amino acids long. The CDR3 DNA sequence: TGTGCCAGCAGTGAATACGGGAATCTCGGGCGAGAGTACGTC. It yields the protein CASSEYGNLGREYV.

This sequence joins TRBV19 and TRBJ2-4; 9 nucleotides align to TRBD1. The CDR3 sequence is 15 residues long. Germline CDR1 reads LNHDA; CDR2 reads SQIVND (reference sequence). The J segment lost 4 bases and the V segment lost 3 bases, leaving 4 bases of the junction unmatched. CDR3 region: CASSILGTGKNIQYF. DNA for the CDR3: TGTGCCAGTAGTATTTTGGGGACAGGGAAAAACATTCAGTACTTC.

The chain employs TRBV27 and TRBJ2-3; TRBD2 might be the D (6 bases). V lost 4 bases to trimming and J lost 8 bases, with 10 bases between them. Looked up from germline, CDR1 is MNHEY and CDR2 is SMNVEV (reference sequence). The CDR3 runs 12 residues. The CDR3 here is CASSSRGITQYF. Written as DNA, the CDR3 is TGTGCCAGCAGTTCCCGGGGGATTACGCAGTATTTT.

The chain is built from TRBV11-1 and TRBJ2-1; 11 bases line up with TRBD2. Trimming cost V 5 bases and J 8 bases; bases outside gene matches: 2. Germline values: CDR1 SGHAT, CDR2 FQDESV (reference sequence). CDR3 length: 13 residues. CDR3 in DNA: TGTGCCAGCAGCAAACTAGCGGGAGATGAGCAGTTCTTC. This translates into CASSKLAGDEQFF.

CDR3 residues: CSARINEQFF. CDR3 coding DNA: TGCAGTGCGAGGATCAATGAGCAGTTCTTC. The rearrangement uses TRBV20-1 and TRBJ2-1; D gene uncertain. The germline gives CDR1 DFQATT, CDR2 SNEGSKA (reference sequence). V dropped 6 bases and J dropped 6 bases, with 6 bases sitting between them. This CDR3 is built from 10 residues.

This clone was counted between two and nine times. The V gene is TRBV28, the J gene TRBJ1-1; TRBD1 might be the D (5 bases). The CDR3 is 16 amino acids. Germline V lookup: CDR1 MDHEN, CDR2 SYDVKM. V lost 6 bases and J 6 bases, leaving 23 bases between the germline ends. CDR3 coding DNA: TGTGCCAGCAGACTGCCCTCGGGGGGGATAGAGCCTGAAGCTTTCTTT. As protein: CASRLPSGGIEPEAFF.

This clone was observed a few times. This chain uses TRBV11-2 with TRBJ2-7, with 10 bases that match TRBD2. Germline V gene sequence: CDR1 SGHAT, CDR2 FQNNGV. V was clipped by 6 bases and J by 5 bases; unmatched bases: 4. This CDR3 has 13 amino acids. CDR3 DNA: TGTGCCAGCAGGGCTAGCGGGAGAAACGAGCAGTACGTC. The encoded protein is CASRASGRNEQYV.